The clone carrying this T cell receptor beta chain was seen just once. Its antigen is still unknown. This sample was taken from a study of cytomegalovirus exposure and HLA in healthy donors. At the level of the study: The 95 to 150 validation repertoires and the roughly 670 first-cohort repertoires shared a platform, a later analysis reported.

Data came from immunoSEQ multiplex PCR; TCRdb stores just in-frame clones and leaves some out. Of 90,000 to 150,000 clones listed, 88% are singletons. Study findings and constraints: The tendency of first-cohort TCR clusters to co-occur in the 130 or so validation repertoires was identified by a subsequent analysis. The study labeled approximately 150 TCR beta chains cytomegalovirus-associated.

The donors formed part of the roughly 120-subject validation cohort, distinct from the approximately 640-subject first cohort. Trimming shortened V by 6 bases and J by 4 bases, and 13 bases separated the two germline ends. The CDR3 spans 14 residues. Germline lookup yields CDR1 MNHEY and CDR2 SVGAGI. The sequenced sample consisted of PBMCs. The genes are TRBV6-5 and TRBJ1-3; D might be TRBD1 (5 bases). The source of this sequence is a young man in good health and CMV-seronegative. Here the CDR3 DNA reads TGTGCCAGCAGGGACGCGGGGCGAGGAAACACCATATATTTT. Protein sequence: CASRDAGRGNTIYF.